The 24 T cell receptor beta chains below were found in one sample sequenced in a study of blood T cell repertoires in COVID-19. The table came from immunoSEQ multiplex PCR; TCRdb's copy has only in-frame clones and leaves some out. The sample has about 300,000 clones; 80% to 95% are singletons. Sequenced input: PBMCs or T cells enriched from blood (not recorded which). The receptor source for this set is a woman younger than 45 who had recovered from COVID-19.

V gene TRBV7-2 combines with J gene TRBJ2-1; no clear D. This CDR3 region has 13 residues. Germline V lookup: CDR1 SGHTA, CDR2 FQGNSA. The V end lost 2 bases, the J end lost 8 bases, and 10 bases lay between the germline ends. The CDR3: CASSLSPEHEQFF. CDR3 nucleotides: TGTGCCAGCAGCTTATCACCGGAGCATGAGCAGTTCTTC.

This chain joins TRBV28 and TRBJ1-2; weak D call: TRBD1 (5 bases). The CDR3 extends over 14 amino acids. Germline CDR1 MDHEN, CDR2 SYDVKM. V lost 5 bases to trimming and J lost 2 bases, with 12 bases between them. The CDR3 DNA reads TGTGCCAGCAGTAACTCGGGGGGAAACTATGGCTACACCTTC. It codes for CASSNSGGNYGYTF.

The rearrangement joins TRBV3-1 (or the pseudogene TRBV3-2) to TRBJ2-1, with D possibly TRBD2 on 6 matching bases. Germline loops: CDR1 LGHDT, CDR2 YNNKEL (reference sequence). The V end lost 0 bases, the J end lost 0 bases, and 12 bases lay between the germline ends. This CDR3 contains 17 residues. CDR3 bases: TGTGCCAGCAGCCAAGATGTGCGGGGTCCCTCCTACAATGAGCAGTTCTTC. This codes for CASSQDVRGPSYNEQFF.

The rearrangement uses TRBV7-2 and TRBJ2-7, with D possibly TRBD1 on 7 matching bases. The V gene's germline CDR1 is SGHTA and CDR2 FQGNSA. V lost 5 bases and J lost 2, with 19 bases in between. The CDR3 length is 16 residues. CDR3 loop: CASSPRDSPSTYEQYF. The CDR3 region has the DNA TGTGCCAGCAGCCCGCGGGACAGCCCATCAACCTACGAGCAGTACTTC.

This chain links TRBV30 with TRBJ2-2; 7 nucleotides line up with TRBD1. This CDR3 is built from 16 residues. Germline CDR1 reads GTSNPN; CDR2 reads SVGIG (reference sequence). The ends lost 3 bases at V and 1 base at J; junction bases unmatched: 8. CDR3 bases: TGTGCCTGGAGCTCTCGGAGACAGGGGAACACCGGGGAGCTGTTTTTT. It translates to CAWSSRRQGNTGELFF.

This chain links TRBV7-9 with TRBJ1-1; D gene ambiguous. The CDR3 totals 14 residues. CDR1 and CDR2 from the germline V gene are SEHNR and FQNEAQ (reference sequence). V lost 4 bases to trimming and J lost 0 bases, with 9 bases between them. The CDR3 bases are TGTGCCAGCAGCTGGACTGACATGAACACTGAAGCTTTCTTT. This encodes CASSWTDMNTEAFF.

V usage is TRBV7-2 and J usage is TRBJ2-5; possibly TRBD2 for D (5 bases). The germline CDR1 and CDR2 sequences are SGHTA and FQGNSA. Trimming removed 4 bases at V and 6 bases at J, with 9 bases between. The CDR3 is 12 residues long. In DNA form, the CDR3 reads TGTGCCAGCAGCTCCCCCGGGAAGACCCAGTACTTC. It yields the protein CASSSPGKTQYF.

V usage is TRBV28 and J usage is TRBJ1-5, with a tentative D call TRBD1 (5 bases). The V end lost 6 bases, the J end lost 7 bases, and 13 bases lay between the germline ends. From germline, CDR1 is MDHEN and CDR2 SYDVKM. The CDR3 runs 13 residues. DNA for the CDR3: TGTGCCAGCAGCGACAGAATTGGCCAGCCCCAGCATTTT. The encoded protein is CASSDRIGQPQHF.

On this clone itself: This same CDR3 is encoded by further DNA sequences in the sample. The J gene is TRBJ2-7, the V gene TRBV6-5; the D gene is possibly TRBD1 (6 bases). The V gene lost 5 bases and the J gene lost 0 bases, with 8 bases spanning the gap. From germline, CDR1 is MNHEY and CDR2 SVGAGI. The CDR3 has 13 residues. The CDR3 region is CASSKDSSYEQYF. The CDR3 nucleotides are TGTGCCAGCAGTAAGGACAGCTCCTACGAGCAGTACTTC.

This chain connects TRBV28 to TRBJ2-5, with 13 nucleotides matching TRBD2. Germline CDR1 is MDHEN and CDR2 is SYDVKM. The V gene end was trimmed by 6 bases and the J gene end by 1 base; junction bases not matched to a gene: 2. CDR3 length equals 15 residues. The chain's CDR3 is CASRGTSGAQETQYF. DNA of the CDR3: TGTGCCAGCAGGGGGACTAGCGGGGCCCAAGAGACCCAGTACTTC.

The chain uses TRBV28 and TRBJ2-1; 9 nucleotides line up with TRBD2. Trimming at V came to 2 bases and at J to 4 bases, leaving 12 bases not matched to a gene. This CDR3 is 18 amino acids long. Germline CDR1 and CDR2: MDHEN and SYDVKM. CDR3 loop: CASSLIGQTSGLYNEQFF. The CDR3 DNA sequence: TGTGCCAGCAGTTTAATTGGCCAGACTAGCGGTCTGTACAATGAGCAGTTCTTC.

This clone showed up just once. The chain has TRBV4-1 and TRBJ1-2; 7 bases match TRBD1. CDR1 is MGHRA, CDR2 YSYEKL, per germline. V was clipped by 4 bases and J by 3 bases; unmatched bases: 17. This CDR3 has 18 residues. CDR3 DNA: TGCGCCAGCAGCCTCAGAATATCGGGAGGGGGCGAAGACTATGGCTACACCTTC. It codes for CASSLRISGGGEDYGYTF.

The chain employs TRBV10-2 and TRBJ2-1; 7 bases map to TRBD1. Germline lookup yields CDR1 WSHSY and CDR2 SAAADI. The length of the CDR3 is 15 residues. Germline trimming cut 8 bases from V and 4 bases from J; bases unmatched to any gene: 11. CDR3 sequence (DNA): TGCGCCAGCCGTCACCGGGACAGCCTTTACAATGAGCAGTTCTTC. It yields the protein CASRHRDSLYNEQFF.

This chain links TRBV14 with TRBJ1-6; D is possibly TRBD1 (5 bases). V was shortened by 5 bases and J by 7 bases, with 21 bases between the two germline ends. The CDR3 is made up of 17 amino acids. In germline, CDR1 is SGHDN, CDR2 FVKESK. The CDR3: CASSAKGVAARNSPLHF. CDR3 DNA sequence: TGTGCCAGCAGCGCAAAAGGGGTGGCTGCCAGAAATTCACCCCTCCACTTT.

This chain uses TRBV12-3 or TRBV12-4 with TRBJ1-5; possible D gene TRBD1, 5 bases. The CDR3 runs 13 residues. V was trimmed by 8 bases and J by 1 base, leaving 9 bases between them. In DNA, the CDR3 is TGTGCCAGCGTACAGGAGAGCAATCAGCCCCAGCATTTT. Translated, it gives CASVQESNQPQHF.

This chain links TRBV27 with TRBJ2-7; 8 bases agree with TRBD1. Germline CDR1 reads MNHEY; CDR2 reads SMNVEV (reference sequence). CDR3 length: 14 amino acids. V shed 3 bases and J 2 bases; nucleotides not matched to a gene: 3. In nucleotides, the CDR3 is TGTGCCAGCAGTTTCGCAGGGGGCACCTACGAGCAGTACTTC. Protein: CASSFAGGTYEQYF.

The V call is TRBV10-3, the J call TRBJ1-3, with D hard to call. V lost 2 bases and J 0 bases, leaving 11 bases between the germline ends. CDR1 is ENHRY and CDR2 is SYGVKD in the germline V gene. CDR3 length equals 16 residues. The CDR3 region is CAISEGQPSSGNTIYF. DNA for the CDR3: TGTGCCATCAGTGAGGGGCAGCCGAGCTCTGGAAACACCATATATTTT.

This chain joins TRBV19 and TRBJ2-7; TRBD2 matches 13 bases. CDR1 is LNHDA, CDR2 SQIVND, per germline (reference sequence). With V trimmed by 1 base and J by 6 bases, 3 bases remained unmatched. The CDR3 totals 15 residues. CDR3 protein: CASSIAGLAGSEQYF. The CDR3, as DNA: TGTGCCAGTAGTATAGCGGGACTAGCGGGAAGCGAGCAGTACTTC.

The chain has TRBV30 and TRBJ2-6; maybe TRBD1 (6 bases). There are 16 residues in the CDR3. Germline V gene data show CDR1 as GTSNPN and CDR2 as SVGIG (reference sequence). V dropped 3 bases and J dropped 0 bases, with 12 bases sitting between them. The CDR3 protein is CAWSPGHLSGANVLTF. The CDR3 region has the DNA TGTGCCTGGAGCCCGGGACACCTCTCTGGGGCCAACGTCCTGACTTTC.

The chain is built from TRBV29-1 and TRBJ2-7; weak D call: TRBD1 (6 bases). The CDR3 totals 14 residues. CDR1 and CDR2 (germline): SQVTM, ANQGSEA. V dropped 6 bases and J dropped 7 bases, with 22 bases sitting between them. Here the CDR3 DNA reads TGCAGCGTGGGAACAGGGTTCCGGTCGGGGGAGCAGTACTTC. It is translated as CSVGTGFRSGEQYF.

This clone showed up just a few times. The chain has TRBV10-3 and TRBJ2-6, with TRBD2 matching over 12 bases. Germline V gene lookup returns CDR1 ENHRY and CDR2 SYGVKD. The CDR3 is 19 amino acids. Trimming removed 3 bases from V and 1 base from J; junction bases left unmatched: 7. The CDR3 is CAISDILTSGRSGANVLTF. The CDR3 nucleotides are TGTGCCATCAGTGACATTTTAACTAGCGGGAGGTCTGGGGCCAACGTCCTGACTTTC.

The chain recombines TRBV3-1 (or the pseudogene TRBV3-2) with TRBJ2-4; perhaps TRBD2 as D (5 bases). CDR1 and CDR2 from the germline V gene are LGHDT and YNNKEL (reference sequence). The CDR3 is 14 residues long. The V end was cut by 5 bases, the J end by 1 base, with 9 bases between. This CDR3 reads CASSEGSAKNIQYF. The DNA for the CDR3 is TGTGCCAGCAGCGAGGGATCGGCCAAAAACATTCAGTACTTC.

The V call is TRBV12-3 or TRBV12-4, the J call TRBJ2-1; D may be TRBD2 (6 bases). The CDR3 is 13 residues long. The ends were cut back, 5 bases at V and 5 bases at J, with 10 bases in the middle. CDR3 in amino acids: CASSRDFNNEQFF. Written as DNA, the CDR3 is TGTGCCAGCAGTCGGGACTTCAACAATGAGCAGTTCTTC.

The genes are TRBV6-6 and TRBJ2-3; a possible D gene is TRBD1 (7 bases). Germline lookup yields CDR1 MNHNY and CDR2 SVGAGI (reference sequence). V lost 8 bases and J lost 4, with 19 bases in between. This CDR3 has 15 amino acids. The CDR3, as DNA: TGTGCCAGCTCTCAACCCAGGGGGAGGCCAGATACGCAGTATTTT. Translating it yields CASSQPRGRPDTQYF.